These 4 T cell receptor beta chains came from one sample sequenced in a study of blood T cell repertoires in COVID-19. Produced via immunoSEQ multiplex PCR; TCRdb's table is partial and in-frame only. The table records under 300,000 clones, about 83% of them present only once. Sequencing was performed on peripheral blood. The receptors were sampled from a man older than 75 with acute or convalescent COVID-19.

Here the CDR3 reads CASSLDRPLYNEQFF. In DNA form, the CDR3 reads TGCGCCAGCAGCTTGGACAGGCCCCTCTACAATGAGCAGTTCTTC. This chain connects TRBV5-1 to TRBJ2-1; TRBD1 might be the D (5 bases). Trimming removed 0 bases from V and 3 bases from J, with 10 bases in between. Germline V gene data show CDR1 as SGHRS and CDR2 as YFSETQ. The CDR3 totals 15 residues.

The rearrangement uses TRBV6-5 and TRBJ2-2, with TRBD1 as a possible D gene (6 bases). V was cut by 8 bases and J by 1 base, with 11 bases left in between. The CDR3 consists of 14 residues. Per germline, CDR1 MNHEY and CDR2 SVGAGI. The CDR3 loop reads CASVGTRNTGELFF. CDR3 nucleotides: TGTGCCAGCGTAGGGACAAGGAACACCGGGGAGCTGTTTTTT.

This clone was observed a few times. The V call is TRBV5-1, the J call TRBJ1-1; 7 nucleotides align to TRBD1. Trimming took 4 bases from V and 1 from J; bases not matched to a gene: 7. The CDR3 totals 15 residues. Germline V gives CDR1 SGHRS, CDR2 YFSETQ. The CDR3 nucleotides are TGCGCCAGCAGCACACACGGGACAGCGAACACTGAAGCTTTCTTT. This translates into CASSTHGTANTEAFF.

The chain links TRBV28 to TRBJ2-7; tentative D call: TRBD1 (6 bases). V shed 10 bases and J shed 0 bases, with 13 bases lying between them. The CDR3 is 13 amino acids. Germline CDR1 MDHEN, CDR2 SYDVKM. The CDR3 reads CATTRTASYEQYF. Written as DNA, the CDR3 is TGTGCCACTACACGGACAGCCTCCTACGAGCAGTACTTC.